This is a list of T cell receptor beta chains from one sample in a study of T cell responses to AZD1222 COVID-19 vaccine. Assay: immunoSEQ multiplex PCR; the TCRdb copy retains only in-frame clones and omits some. The table lists 180,000 or so clones, approximately 90% of them singletons. The input for sequencing was peripheral blood, taken 28 days after the second AZD1222 dose. The receptors here all came from an adult who received the AZD1222 COVID-19 vaccine. Each CDR3 is given with its conserved first and last residue. The D gene is left open where the match is weak. Not every row has a clone size; where given, it reads once, few, many or a size class.

size,D,J,length,V,CDR3,DNA
once,TRBD2,TRBJ2-1,14,TRBV5-1,CASSQRGGFDEQFF,TGCGCCAGCAGCCAGCGGGGGGGCTTCGATGAGCAGTTCTTC
NA,NA,TRBJ1-2,11,TRBV19,CASSIGVGYTF,TGTGCCAGTAGTATTGGTGTTGGCTACACCTTC
NA,NA,TRBJ1-2,16,TRBV5-1,CASRLRIGGANYGYTF,TGCGCCAGCAGGCTAAGGATCGGTGGGGCTAACTATGGCTACACCTTC
NA,NA,TRBJ2-3,14,TRBV7-9,CASSQRGGADTQYF,TGTGCCAGCAGCCAAAGGGGGGGCGCAGATACGCAGTATTTT
NA,NA,TRBJ1-2,14,TRBV11-2,CASSLNMGNYGYTF,TGTGCCAGCAGCTTAAACATGGGCAACTATGGCTACACCTTC
NA,NA,TRBJ2-1,16,TRBV11-2,CASSSRRSSSYNEQFF,TGTGCCAGCAGCTCACGGCGTTCGAGCTCCTACAATGAGCAGTTCTTC
NA,NA,TRBJ1-1,13,TRBV19,CASSIYQGTEAFF,TGTGCCAGTAGTATATATCAGGGGACTGAAGCTTTCTTT
few,NA,TRBJ1-1,14,TRBV30,CAWRQTGLDTEAFF,TGTGCCTGGAGACAAACAGGGCTTGACACTGAAGCTTTCTTT
NA,NA,TRBJ1-1,15,TRBV29-1,CSVDAAVGGSAEAFF,TGCAGCGTTGATGCCGCGGTGGGGGGGAGCGCTGAAGCTTTCTTT
NA,NA,TRBJ2-2,10,TRBV6-5,CASFSGELFF,TGTGCCAGCTTTTCCGGGGAGCTGTTTTTT
once,TRBD2,TRBJ2-3,15,TRBV19,CASSIGLGLPDTQYF,TGTGCCAGTAGTATCGGACTAGGATTGCCAGATACGCAGTATTTT
NA,NA,TRBJ1-6,16,TRBV19,CASSTHDLRDTSPLHF,TGTGCCAGTAGTACCCATGATCTCCGGGACACTTCACCCCTCCACTTT
NA,NA,TRBJ2-1,16,TRBV11-3,CASSLGASKGYNEQFF,TGTGCCAGCAGCTTAGGGGCCTCAAAGGGTTACAATGAGCAGTTCTTC
NA,TRBD1,TRBJ2-7,14,TRBV30,CAWATGGFSYEQYF,TGTGCCTGGGCAACAGGGGGCTTCTCCTACGAGCAGTACTTC